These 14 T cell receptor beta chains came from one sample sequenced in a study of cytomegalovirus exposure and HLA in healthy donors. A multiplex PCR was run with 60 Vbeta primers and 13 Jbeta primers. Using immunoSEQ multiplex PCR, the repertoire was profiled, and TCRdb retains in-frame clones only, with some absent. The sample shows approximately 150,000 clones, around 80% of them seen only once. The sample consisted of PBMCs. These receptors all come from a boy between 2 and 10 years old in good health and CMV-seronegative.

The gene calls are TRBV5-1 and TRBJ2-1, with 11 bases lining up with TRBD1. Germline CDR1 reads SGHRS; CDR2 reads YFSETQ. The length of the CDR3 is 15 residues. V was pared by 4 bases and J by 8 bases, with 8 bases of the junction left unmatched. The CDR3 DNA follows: TGCGCCAGCAGCACGAGGACAGGGGGCAGCTATGAGCAGTTCTTC. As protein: CASSTRTGGSYEQFF.

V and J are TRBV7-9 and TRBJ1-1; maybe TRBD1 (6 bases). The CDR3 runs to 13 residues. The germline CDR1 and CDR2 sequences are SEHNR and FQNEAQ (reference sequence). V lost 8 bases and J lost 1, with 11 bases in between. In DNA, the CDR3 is TGTGCCAGCGCGGGCAGGGGGAACACTGAAGCTTTCTTT. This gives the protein CASAGRGNTEAFF. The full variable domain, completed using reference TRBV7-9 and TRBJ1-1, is DTGVSQNPRHKITKRGQNVTFRCDPISEHNRLYWYRQTLGQGPEFLTYFQNEAQLEKSRLLSDRFSAERPKGSFSTLEIQRTEQGDSAMYLCASAGRGNTEAFFGQGTRLTVV.

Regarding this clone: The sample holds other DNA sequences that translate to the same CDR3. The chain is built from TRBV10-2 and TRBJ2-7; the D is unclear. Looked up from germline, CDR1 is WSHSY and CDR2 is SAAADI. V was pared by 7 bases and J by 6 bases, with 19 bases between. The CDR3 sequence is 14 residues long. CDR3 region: CASTASLPASEQYF. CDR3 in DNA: TGCGCCAGCACCGCTTCTCTGCCTGCGAGCGAGCAGTACTTC.

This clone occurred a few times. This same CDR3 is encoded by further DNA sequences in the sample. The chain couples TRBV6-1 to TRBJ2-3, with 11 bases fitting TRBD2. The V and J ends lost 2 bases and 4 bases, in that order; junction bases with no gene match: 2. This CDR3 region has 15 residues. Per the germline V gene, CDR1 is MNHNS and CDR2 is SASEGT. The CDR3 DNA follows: TGTGCCAGCAGTGAATTAGCGGGAGGGCCAGATACGCAGTATTTT. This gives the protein CASSELAGGPDTQYF.

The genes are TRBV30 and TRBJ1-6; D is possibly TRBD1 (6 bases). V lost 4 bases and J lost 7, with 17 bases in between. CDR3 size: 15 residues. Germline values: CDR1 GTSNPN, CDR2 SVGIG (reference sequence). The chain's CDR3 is CAWNSGTPKNSPLHF. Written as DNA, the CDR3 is TGTGCCTGGAATTCCGGGACACCCAAAAATTCACCCCTCCACTTT.

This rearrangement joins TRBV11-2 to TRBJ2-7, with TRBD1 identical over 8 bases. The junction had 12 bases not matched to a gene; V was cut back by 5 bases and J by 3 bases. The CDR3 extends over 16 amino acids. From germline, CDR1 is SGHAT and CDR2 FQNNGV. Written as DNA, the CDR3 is TGTGCCAGCAGCCCCAGCATAGGACAGGGAAACTACGAGCAGTACTTC. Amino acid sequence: CASSPSIGQGNYEQYF.

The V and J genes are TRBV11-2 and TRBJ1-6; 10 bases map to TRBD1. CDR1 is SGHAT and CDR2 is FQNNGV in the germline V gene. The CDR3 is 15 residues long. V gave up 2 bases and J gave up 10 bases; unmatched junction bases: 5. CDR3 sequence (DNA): TGTGCCAGCAGCTTAACCGGGACAGGGGAATCACCCCTCCACTTT. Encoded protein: CASSLTGTGESPLHF.

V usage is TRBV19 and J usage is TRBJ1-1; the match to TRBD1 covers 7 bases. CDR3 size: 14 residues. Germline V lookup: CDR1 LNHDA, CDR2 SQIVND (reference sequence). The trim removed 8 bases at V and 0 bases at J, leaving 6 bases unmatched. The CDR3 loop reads CASREGALNTEAFF. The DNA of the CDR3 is TGTGCCAGTCGCGAGGGGGCTTTGAACACTGAAGCTTTCTTT. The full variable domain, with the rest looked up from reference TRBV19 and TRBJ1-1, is DGGITQSPKYLFRKEGQNVTLSCEQNLNHDAMYWYRQDPGQGLRLIYYSQIVNDFQKGDIAEGYSVSREKKESFPLTVTSAQKNPTAFYLCASREGALNTEAFFGQGTRLTVV.

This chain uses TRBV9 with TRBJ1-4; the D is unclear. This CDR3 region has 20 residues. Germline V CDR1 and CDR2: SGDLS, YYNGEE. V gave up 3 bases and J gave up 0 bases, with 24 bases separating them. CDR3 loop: CASSGDEIKTTEATNEKLFF. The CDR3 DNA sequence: TGTGCCAGCAGCGGCGACGAGATAAAAACGACCGAGGCAACTAATGAAAAACTGTTTTTT.

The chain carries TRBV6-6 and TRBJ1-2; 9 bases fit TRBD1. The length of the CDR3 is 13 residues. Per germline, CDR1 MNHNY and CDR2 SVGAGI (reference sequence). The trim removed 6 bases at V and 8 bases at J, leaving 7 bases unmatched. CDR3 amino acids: CASSQQGASGYTF. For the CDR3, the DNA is TGTGCCAGCAGCCAACAGGGGGCGTCCGGCTACACCTTC.

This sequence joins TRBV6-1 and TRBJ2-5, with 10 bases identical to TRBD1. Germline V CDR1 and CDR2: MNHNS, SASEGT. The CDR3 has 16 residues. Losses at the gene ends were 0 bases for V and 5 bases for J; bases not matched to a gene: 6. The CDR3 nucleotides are TGTGCCAGCAGTGAAGCGACAGGGGGCGTCGAGGAGACCCAGTACTTC. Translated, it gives CASSEATGGVEETQYF.

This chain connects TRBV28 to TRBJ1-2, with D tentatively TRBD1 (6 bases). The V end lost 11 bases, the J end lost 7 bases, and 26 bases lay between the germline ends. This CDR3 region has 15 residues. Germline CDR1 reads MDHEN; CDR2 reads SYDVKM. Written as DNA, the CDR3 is TGTGCCGGGGGCGGGGGAACCACTTTTCTGGGTGGCTACACCTTC. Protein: CAGGGGTTFLGGYTF.

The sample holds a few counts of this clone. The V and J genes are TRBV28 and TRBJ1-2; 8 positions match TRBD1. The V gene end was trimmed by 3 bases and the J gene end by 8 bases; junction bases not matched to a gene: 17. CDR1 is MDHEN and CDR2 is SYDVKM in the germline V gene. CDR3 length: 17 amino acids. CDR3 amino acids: CASSFFLWTGPAGGYTF. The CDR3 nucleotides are TGTGCCAGCAGTTTTTTCTTATGGACAGGGCCCGCGGGAGGCTACACCTTC.

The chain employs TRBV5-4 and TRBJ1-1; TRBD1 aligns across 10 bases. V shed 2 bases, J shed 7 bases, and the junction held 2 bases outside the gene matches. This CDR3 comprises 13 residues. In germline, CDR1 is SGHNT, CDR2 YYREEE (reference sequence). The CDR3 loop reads CASSFGQGGEAFF. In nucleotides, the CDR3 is TGTGCCAGCAGCTTTGGACAGGGGGGTGAAGCTTTCTTT.